Listed here are 21 T cell receptor beta chains from one sample, sequenced in a study of T-cell reconstitution after alpha-beta-depleted transplantation in children. Unique molecular identifiers featured in how the TCRbeta library was prepared. TCRdb used MiXCR to reprocess the PCR reads, holding one entry per CDR3 protein. The sample has roughly 180,000 distinct CDR3 sequences, 14% to 15% seen once. The sample consisted of PBMCs from the stem cell graft donor, taken from the stem cell graft. Receptors originate from a human donor who donated a stem cell graft to a child with acute lymphoblastic leukemia.

This clonotype has a handful of counts. The chain employs TRBV5-1 and TRBJ2-1; 8 bases align to TRBD2. V dropped 5 bases and J dropped 6; count of bases not matched to a gene: 7. Germline values: CDR1 SGHRS, CDR2 YFSETQ. The CDR3 has 14 residues. In DNA, the CDR3 is TGCGCCAGCAGGACTAGCGTAAATATCAATGAGCAGTTCTTC. Amino acid sequence: CASRTSVNINEQFF.

The rearrangement joins TRBV20-1 to TRBJ2-4; 7 bases align to TRBD2. The CDR3 has 12 amino acids. With V trimmed by 2 bases and J by 7 bases, 2 bases remained unmatched. Germline CDR1 is DFQATT and CDR2 is SNEGSKA (reference sequence). The DNA for the CDR3 is TGCAGTGCTAGAATGGGAGGGAACATTCAGTACTTC. Amino acids: CSARMGGNIQYF.

This clonotype was picked up many times. The gene calls are TRBV7-2 and TRBJ2-2; 7 bases align to TRBD1. Germline CDR1 and CDR2: SGHTA and FQGNSA. The length of the CDR3 is 15 residues. The J segment lost 2 bases and the V segment lost 2 bases, leaving 2 bases of the junction unmatched. In nucleotides, the CDR3 is TGTGCCAGCAGCTTAAACAGGGGAAACACCGGGGAGCTGTTTTTT. It yields the protein CASSLNRGNTGELFF.

This clonotype has at least ten counts. V is TRBV5-1 and J is TRBJ1-2; D gene uncertain. Trimming shortened V by 0 bases and J by 4 bases, and 10 bases separated the two germline ends. The CDR3 runs to 14 residues. From germline, CDR1 is SGHRS and CDR2 YFSETQ. The CDR3 is CASSLDVDGYGYTF. CDR3 sequence (DNA): TGCGCCAGCAGCTTGGATGTGGACGGCTATGGCTACACCTTC.

This CDR3 reads CSVWDRVGTEAFF. The CDR3 DNA sequence: TGCAGCGTCTGGGACAGGGTTGGCACTGAAGCTTTCTTT. This chain uses TRBV29-1 with TRBJ1-1; 9 nucleotides match TRBD1. This CDR3 has 13 residues. V was clipped by 6 bases and J by 4 bases; unmatched bases: 6. Germline V CDR1 and CDR2: SQVTM, ANQGSEA.

This clonotype was seen many times. The rearrangement joins TRBV5-1 to TRBJ2-7, with 7 bases identical to TRBD2. The germline V gene has CDR1 SGHRS and CDR2 YFSETQ. The V segment lost 4 bases and the J segment 3 bases; nucleotides outside the gene matches: 13. The CDR3 has 16 amino acids. The CDR3 spells CASSPRWGGENYEQYF. The CDR3 bases are TGCGCCAGCAGCCCGAGGTGGGGGGGAGAGAACTACGAGCAGTACTTC. Full variable domain (missing parts from reference TRBV5-1 and TRBJ2-7): KAGVTQTPRYLIKTRGQQVTLSCSPISGHRSVSWYQQTPGQGLQFLFEYFSETQRNKGNFPGRFSGRQFSNSRSEMNVSTLELGDSALYLCASSPRWGGENYEQYFGPGTRLTVT.

This clonotype has at least ten counts. The J gene is TRBJ2-7, the V gene TRBV10-3; D is perhaps TRBD2 (5 bases). Germline CDR1 ENHRY, CDR2 SYGVKD. Between the trimmed V and J ends, which lost 0 bases and 4 bases, there was a span of 10 bases. The CDR3 spans 14 residues. The CDR3 DNA is TGTGCCATCAGTGAGTCTGAGGGAGAGTACGAGCAGTACTTC. Protein sequence: CAISESEGEYEQYF.

This clonotype was seen repeatedly, ten times or more. J is TRBJ2-3 and V is TRBV25-1, with D possibly TRBD2 on 5 matching bases. Trimming cost V 5 bases and J 4 bases, with 25 bases left between them. The germline CDR1 and CDR2 sequences are MGHDK and SYGVNS. CDR3 length equals 18 residues. The CDR3 DNA reads TGTGCCAGCAGTCATAAAGGAGGACTCTCGGATGGGGCAGATACGCAGTATTTT. Residues: CASSHKGGLSDGADTQYF.

This clonotype was detected ten times or more. The chain uses TRBV20-1 and TRBJ2-5; TRBD2 aligns across 7 bases. The CDR3 is made up of 13 amino acids. Germline values: CDR1 DFQATT, CDR2 SNEGSKA (reference sequence). With V trimmed by 6 bases and J by 11 bases, 15 bases remained unmatched. The CDR3 DNA reads as TGCAGTGCACCCATCGAGCGGGACGCATTACAGTACTTC. Translating it yields CSAPIERDALQYF.

As concerns this clonotype: A much larger clone lies a single base off, so this may be a read error. This chain connects TRBV12-3 or TRBV12-4 to TRBJ1-2; D may be TRBD1 (5 bases). The CDR3 has 12 residues. The ends were cut back, 6 bases at V and 4 bases at J, with 9 bases in the middle. The CDR3 DNA is TGTGCCAGCAGACAAGGGACCTATGGCTACACCTTC. Protein product: CASRQGTYGYTF.

V usage is TRBV20-1 and J usage is TRBJ2-1; 7 nucleotides agree with TRBD2. CDR1 is DFQATT and CDR2 is SNEGSKA in the germline V gene (reference sequence). V lost 0 bases and J lost 0; bases outside the gene matches: 8. This CDR3 has 17 amino acids. The CDR3 sequence is CSARDLAVASSYNEQFF. The CDR3 DNA follows: TGCAGTGCTAGAGATCTAGCGGTAGCGAGCTCCTACAATGAGCAGTTCTTC.

This clonotype was seen repeatedly, ten times or more. The gene calls are TRBV12-3 or TRBV12-4 and TRBJ1-6, with D maybe TRBD1 (5 bases). CDR3 size: 16 residues. Trimming shortened V by 3 bases and J by 7 bases, and 16 bases separated the two germline ends. The CDR3 bases are TGTGCCAGCAGTTTGTCGCGGGGGACGGAGAATTCACCCCTCCACTTT. Translation gives CASSLSRGTENSPLHF.

At least ten counts were recorded for this clonotype. The V gene is TRBV10-3, the J gene TRBJ1-1; the D gene is possibly TRBD1 (5 bases). Looked up from germline, CDR1 is ENHRY and CDR2 is SYGVKD. The CDR3 is made up of 14 amino acids. V lost 3 bases, J lost 5 bases, and 13 bases lay in between. CDR3 nucleotide sequence: TGTGCCATCAGTGAAGGGAACCGGGGGACTGAAGCTTTCTTT. Its translation is CAISEGNRGTEAFF.

Points on this clonotype: This sequence may be a read error, since a much larger clone differs from it by one base. The gene calls are TRBV6-2 or TRBV6-3 and TRBJ1-5; D not resolved. The germline V gene has CDR1 MNHEY and CDR2 SVGEGT. This CDR3 has 15 residues. V gave up 5 bases and J gave up 3 bases, with 14 bases separating them. This CDR3 is CASSRNMPNNQPQHF. The CDR3 region has the DNA TGTGCCAGCAGTAGGAACATGCCTAACAATCAGCCCCAGCATTTT.

Comment on this clonotype: A much larger clone is a single base away; this may be a read error. The V gene is TRBV4-2, the J gene TRBJ2-1, with 10 positions matching TRBD1. Per germline, CDR1 LGHNA and CDR2 YNFKEQ. V lost 2 bases and J lost 9; bases outside the gene matches: 10. The CDR3 runs to 16 residues. The CDR3 nucleotides are TGTGCCAGCAGCCAAATGACAGGGGGCCCTTTGAGTGAGCAGTTCTTC. It yields the protein CASSQMTGGPLSEQFF.

The table lists this clonotype with many counts. The chain carries TRBV12-3 or TRBV12-4 and TRBJ2-3; either TRBD1 or TRBD2 may fit D (5 bases each). V dropped 7 bases and J dropped 6 bases, with 14 bases sitting between them. This CDR3 is 13 amino acids long. CDR3 loop: CASTLGGGDTQYF. Written as DNA, the CDR3 is TGTGCCAGCACTCTTGGGGGTGGGGATACGCAGTATTTT.

V and J are TRBV10-2 and TRBJ2-5; no definite D call. Between the trimmed V and J ends, which lost 0 bases and 5 bases, there was a span of 19 bases. CDR1 is WSHSY, CDR2 SAAADI, per germline. This CDR3 is built from 17 residues. The CDR3 nucleotides read TGCGCCAGCAGTGAGTCTTCGTTATCTCGCGGACGGGAGACCCAGTACTTC. This sequence encodes CASSESSLSRGRETQYF.

This clonotype was recorded many times. Relative to the germline gene, one junction end is altered; a read error may explain this. The genes are TRBV12-3 or TRBV12-4 and TRBJ1-1; unclear D gene. The CDR3 loop spans 14 amino acids. CDR3 loop: CASSLAAGNTEAFF. The CDR3 nucleotides read TGCGCCAGCAGCTTGGCCGCGGGAAACACTGAAGCTTTCTTT.

This clonotype was seen many times. This chain uses TRBV18 with TRBJ2-1; D is possibly TRBD1 (6 bases). Looked up from germline, CDR1 is KGHSH and CDR2 is LQKENI. The V gene lost 1 base and the J gene lost 0 bases, with 10 bases spanning the gap. The CDR3 is 16 amino acids. CDR3 sequence reads: CASSPRDRSSYNEQFF. The CDR3 bases are TGTGCCAGCTCACCACGCGACAGGAGCTCCTACAATGAGCAGTTCTTC.

This clonotype was observed many times. The rearrangement uses TRBV5-1 and TRBJ2-7; 9 bases line up with TRBD2. Per the germline V gene, CDR1 is SGHRS and CDR2 is YFSETQ. The V and J ends lost 3 bases and 2 bases, in that order; junction bases with no gene match: 9. This CDR3 is 16 amino acids long. CDR3 nucleotides: TGCGCCAGCAGCTGGGGTGCGCGGGAGGGAACCTACGAGCAGTACTTC. Translated, it gives CASSWGAREGTYEQYF.

This clonotype has a count of ten or more. This chain joins TRBV10-3 and TRBJ2-3; TRBD1 aligns across 8 bases. Germline V gene lookup returns CDR1 ENHRY and CDR2 SYGVKD. The J segment lost 2 bases and the V segment lost 6 bases, leaving 4 bases of the junction unmatched. CDR3 length equals 14 residues. CDR3 nucleotides: TGTGCCATCAGGCAGGGGGCACCCACAGATACGCAGTATTTT. Protein: CAIRQGAPTDTQYF.